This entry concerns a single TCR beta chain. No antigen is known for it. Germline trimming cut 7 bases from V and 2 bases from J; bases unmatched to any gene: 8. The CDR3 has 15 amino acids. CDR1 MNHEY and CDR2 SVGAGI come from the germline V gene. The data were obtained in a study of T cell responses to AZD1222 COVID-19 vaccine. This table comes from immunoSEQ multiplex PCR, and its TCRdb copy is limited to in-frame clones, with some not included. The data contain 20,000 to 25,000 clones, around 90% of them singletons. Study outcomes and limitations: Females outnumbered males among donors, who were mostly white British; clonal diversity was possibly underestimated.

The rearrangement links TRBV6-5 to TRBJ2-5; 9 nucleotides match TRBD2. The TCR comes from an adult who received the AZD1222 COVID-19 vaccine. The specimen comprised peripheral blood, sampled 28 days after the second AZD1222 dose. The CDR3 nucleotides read TGTGCCAGCATCGCCCTAGCGGGGACACAAGAGACCCAGTACTTC. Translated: CASIALAGTQETQYF.